The text below deals with one TCR beta chain. Trimming cost V 7 bases and J 8 bases, with 17 bases left between them. Germline CDR1 and CDR2: LNHDA and SQIVND (reference sequence). The CDR3 consists of 13 residues. Terminally differentiated effector memory CD45RA+ cells were excluded from the naive CD8 cells, which were CD45RO-negative and positively selected for CCR7. Sequencing used immunoSEQ multiplex PCR; TCRdb keeps in-frame clones, though not all of them. The data show about 2.2 million clones, with roughly 95% seen just once and around 1.7% held by the top ten. The sample is drawn from a study of shared clonotypes between healthy human individuals.

The sequence derives from a man younger than 35 in good health. Some clones in this sample may be carry-over from other donors' samples. The sample consisted of naive CD8+ T cells from PBMCs. The chain combines TRBV19 with TRBJ1-2; no definite D call. The CDR3 region has the DNA TGTGCCAGTACCCCGCGGTGGGTGGAAGGCTACACCTTC. Protein: CASTPRWVEGYTF.